The clone carrying this T cell receptor (beta chain) has a handful of counts. Its antigen remains unknown. Sequence at one end of the junction differs from germline and may be a read error. Primers included in the PCR were 60 Vbeta and 13 Jbeta primers. TCRdb's table, derived via immunoSEQ multiplex PCR, lists solely in-frame clones and lacks some. The table has around 130,000 clones, roughly 74% seen once. Donors showed nominal health when sampled, although they likely had unrecorded immune exposures. CDR3 length: 15 residues. In germline, CDR1 is SGHNT, CDR2 YYREEE (reference sequence). This entry belongs to a study of cytomegalovirus exposure and HLA in healthy donors. Findings of the study overall: Some TCR beta chains (around 160 of them) were listed as cytomegalovirus-associated. In vitro, three CMV-associated chains proved specific for CMV antigens. As a later analysis revealed, most CMV-associated TCR beta chains appeared HLA-restricted.

The chain joins TRBV5-4 to TRBJ1-2; D is perhaps TRBD1 (6 bases). The sequenced sample was PBMCs. The sequence came from a woman between 50 and 59 years old in good health and CMV-seropositive. This CDR3 reads CASSFGGRADYGYPF. CDR3 bases: TGTGCCAGCAGCTTCGGGGGGCGGGCAGACTATGGCTACCCCTTC.